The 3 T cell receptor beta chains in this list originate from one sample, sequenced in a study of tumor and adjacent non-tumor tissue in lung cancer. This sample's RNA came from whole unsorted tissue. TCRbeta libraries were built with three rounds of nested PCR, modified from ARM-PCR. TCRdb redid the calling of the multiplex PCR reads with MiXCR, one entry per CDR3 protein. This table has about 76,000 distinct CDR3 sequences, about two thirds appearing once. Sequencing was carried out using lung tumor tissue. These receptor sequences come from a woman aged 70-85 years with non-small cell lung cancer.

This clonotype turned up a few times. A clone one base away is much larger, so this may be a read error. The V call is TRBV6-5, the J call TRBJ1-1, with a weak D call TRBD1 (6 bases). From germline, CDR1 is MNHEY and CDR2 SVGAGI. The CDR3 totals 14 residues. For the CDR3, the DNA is TGTGCCAGCAGTTCGGGACACAAAAACACTGGAGCTTTCTTT. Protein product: CASSSGHKNTGAFF.

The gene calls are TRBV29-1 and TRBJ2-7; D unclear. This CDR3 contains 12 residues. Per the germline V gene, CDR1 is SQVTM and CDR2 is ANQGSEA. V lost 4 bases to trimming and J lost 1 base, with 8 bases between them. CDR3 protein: CSVVDGSYEQYF. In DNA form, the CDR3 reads TGCAGCGTTGTGGATGGATCCTACGAGCAGTACTTC.

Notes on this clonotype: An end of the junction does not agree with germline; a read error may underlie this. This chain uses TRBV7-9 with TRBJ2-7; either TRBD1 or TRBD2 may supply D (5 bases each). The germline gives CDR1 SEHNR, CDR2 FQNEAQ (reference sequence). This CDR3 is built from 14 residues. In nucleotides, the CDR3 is TGTGCCAGCAGTTTAGAACAGGCTGCCTGGGAGCAGTGCTTC. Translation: CASSLEQAAWEQCF.